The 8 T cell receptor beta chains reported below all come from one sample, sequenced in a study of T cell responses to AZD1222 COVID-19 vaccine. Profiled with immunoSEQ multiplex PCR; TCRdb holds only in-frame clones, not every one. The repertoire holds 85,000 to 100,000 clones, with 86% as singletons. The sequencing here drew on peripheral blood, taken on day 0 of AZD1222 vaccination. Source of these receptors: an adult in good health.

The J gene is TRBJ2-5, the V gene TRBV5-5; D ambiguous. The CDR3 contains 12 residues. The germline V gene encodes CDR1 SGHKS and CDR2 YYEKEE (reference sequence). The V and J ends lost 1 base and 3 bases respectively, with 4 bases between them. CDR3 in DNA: TGTGCCAGCAGCTTGTACGAAGAGACCCAGTACTTC. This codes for CASSLYEETQYF.

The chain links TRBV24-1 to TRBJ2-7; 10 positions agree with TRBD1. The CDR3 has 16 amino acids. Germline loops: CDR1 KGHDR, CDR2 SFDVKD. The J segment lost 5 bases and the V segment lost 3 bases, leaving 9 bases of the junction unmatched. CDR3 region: CATSDTGTGELHEQYF. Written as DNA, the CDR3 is TGTGCCACCAGTGATACCGGGACAGGGGAGCTACACGAGCAGTACTTC.

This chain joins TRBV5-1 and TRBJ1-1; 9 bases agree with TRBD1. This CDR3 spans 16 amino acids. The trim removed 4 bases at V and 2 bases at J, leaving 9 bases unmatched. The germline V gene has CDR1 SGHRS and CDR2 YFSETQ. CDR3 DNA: TGCGCCAGCAGCCCGATACCGGGACAGGGTAACACTGAAGCTTTCTTT. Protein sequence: CASSPIPGQGNTEAFF.

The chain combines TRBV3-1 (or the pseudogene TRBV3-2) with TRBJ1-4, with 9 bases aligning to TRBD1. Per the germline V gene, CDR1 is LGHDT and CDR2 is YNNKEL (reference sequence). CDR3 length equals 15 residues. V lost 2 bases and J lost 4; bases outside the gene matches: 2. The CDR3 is CASSQSDRGNEKLFF. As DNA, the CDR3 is TGTGCCAGCAGCCAATCGGACAGGGGTAATGAAAAACTGTTTTTT.

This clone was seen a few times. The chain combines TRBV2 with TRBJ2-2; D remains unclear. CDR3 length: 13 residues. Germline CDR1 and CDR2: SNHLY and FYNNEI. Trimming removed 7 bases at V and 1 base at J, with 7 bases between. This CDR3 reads CASKAVNTGELFF. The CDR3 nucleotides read TGTGCCAGCAAGGCAGTGAACACCGGGGAGCTGTTTTTT.

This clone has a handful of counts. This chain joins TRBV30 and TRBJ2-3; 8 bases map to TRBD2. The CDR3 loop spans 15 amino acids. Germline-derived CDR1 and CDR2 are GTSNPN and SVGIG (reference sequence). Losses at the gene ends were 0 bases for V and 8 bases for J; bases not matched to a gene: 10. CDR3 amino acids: CAWSVWRGAGGTQYF. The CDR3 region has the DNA TGTGCCTGGAGTGTATGGCGGGGGGCCGGTGGTACGCAGTATTTT.

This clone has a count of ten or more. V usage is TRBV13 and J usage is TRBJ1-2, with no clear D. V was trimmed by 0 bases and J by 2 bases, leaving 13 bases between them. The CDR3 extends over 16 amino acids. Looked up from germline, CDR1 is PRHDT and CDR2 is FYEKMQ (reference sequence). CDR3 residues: CASSLGVGRLNYGYTF. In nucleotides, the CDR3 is TGTGCCAGCAGCTTAGGCGTGGGCAGACTAAACTATGGCTACACCTTC.

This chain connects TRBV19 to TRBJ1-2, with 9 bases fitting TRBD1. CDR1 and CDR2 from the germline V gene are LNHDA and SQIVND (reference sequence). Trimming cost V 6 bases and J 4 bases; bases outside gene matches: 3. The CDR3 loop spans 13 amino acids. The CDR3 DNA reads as TGTGCCAGTAGCCTGGGACAGGGCTATGGCTACACCTTC. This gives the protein CASSLGQGYGYTF.